This T cell receptor (beta chain) was retrieved from a study of identical twins. Concerning this clonotype: Its target is unknown.

TCRdb reprocessed the 5' RACE reads via MiXCR and lists one record per CDR3 protein. The sample consists of 210,000 or so distinct CDR3 sequences, around 8% of them appearing once. Findings and caveats of the study: Cord blood beta clonotypes present at high abundance carried fewer insertions; no such pattern appeared in memory repertoires.

A further study also used this sample, focusing on yellow fever vaccine responses in identical twins. That report adds: Reports say the vaccine T cell response in twins looked partly convergent and partly personalized.

Sequenced material: memory (CD45RO+) T cells sorted from blood. This sequence was found in a woman aged 18-30 years in good health.

CDR3: CASSLGTGRQETQYF. The CDR3 DNA reads TGTGCCAGCAGCTTAGGGACAGGGAGGCAAGAGACCCAGTACTTC. The chain combines TRBV7-2 with TRBJ2-5; 8 bases are shared with TRBD1. The CDR3 consists of 15 residues. Unmatched junction bases numbered 3, after V lost 1 base and J lost 2 bases. Germline CDR1 reads SGHTA; CDR2 reads FQGNSA.